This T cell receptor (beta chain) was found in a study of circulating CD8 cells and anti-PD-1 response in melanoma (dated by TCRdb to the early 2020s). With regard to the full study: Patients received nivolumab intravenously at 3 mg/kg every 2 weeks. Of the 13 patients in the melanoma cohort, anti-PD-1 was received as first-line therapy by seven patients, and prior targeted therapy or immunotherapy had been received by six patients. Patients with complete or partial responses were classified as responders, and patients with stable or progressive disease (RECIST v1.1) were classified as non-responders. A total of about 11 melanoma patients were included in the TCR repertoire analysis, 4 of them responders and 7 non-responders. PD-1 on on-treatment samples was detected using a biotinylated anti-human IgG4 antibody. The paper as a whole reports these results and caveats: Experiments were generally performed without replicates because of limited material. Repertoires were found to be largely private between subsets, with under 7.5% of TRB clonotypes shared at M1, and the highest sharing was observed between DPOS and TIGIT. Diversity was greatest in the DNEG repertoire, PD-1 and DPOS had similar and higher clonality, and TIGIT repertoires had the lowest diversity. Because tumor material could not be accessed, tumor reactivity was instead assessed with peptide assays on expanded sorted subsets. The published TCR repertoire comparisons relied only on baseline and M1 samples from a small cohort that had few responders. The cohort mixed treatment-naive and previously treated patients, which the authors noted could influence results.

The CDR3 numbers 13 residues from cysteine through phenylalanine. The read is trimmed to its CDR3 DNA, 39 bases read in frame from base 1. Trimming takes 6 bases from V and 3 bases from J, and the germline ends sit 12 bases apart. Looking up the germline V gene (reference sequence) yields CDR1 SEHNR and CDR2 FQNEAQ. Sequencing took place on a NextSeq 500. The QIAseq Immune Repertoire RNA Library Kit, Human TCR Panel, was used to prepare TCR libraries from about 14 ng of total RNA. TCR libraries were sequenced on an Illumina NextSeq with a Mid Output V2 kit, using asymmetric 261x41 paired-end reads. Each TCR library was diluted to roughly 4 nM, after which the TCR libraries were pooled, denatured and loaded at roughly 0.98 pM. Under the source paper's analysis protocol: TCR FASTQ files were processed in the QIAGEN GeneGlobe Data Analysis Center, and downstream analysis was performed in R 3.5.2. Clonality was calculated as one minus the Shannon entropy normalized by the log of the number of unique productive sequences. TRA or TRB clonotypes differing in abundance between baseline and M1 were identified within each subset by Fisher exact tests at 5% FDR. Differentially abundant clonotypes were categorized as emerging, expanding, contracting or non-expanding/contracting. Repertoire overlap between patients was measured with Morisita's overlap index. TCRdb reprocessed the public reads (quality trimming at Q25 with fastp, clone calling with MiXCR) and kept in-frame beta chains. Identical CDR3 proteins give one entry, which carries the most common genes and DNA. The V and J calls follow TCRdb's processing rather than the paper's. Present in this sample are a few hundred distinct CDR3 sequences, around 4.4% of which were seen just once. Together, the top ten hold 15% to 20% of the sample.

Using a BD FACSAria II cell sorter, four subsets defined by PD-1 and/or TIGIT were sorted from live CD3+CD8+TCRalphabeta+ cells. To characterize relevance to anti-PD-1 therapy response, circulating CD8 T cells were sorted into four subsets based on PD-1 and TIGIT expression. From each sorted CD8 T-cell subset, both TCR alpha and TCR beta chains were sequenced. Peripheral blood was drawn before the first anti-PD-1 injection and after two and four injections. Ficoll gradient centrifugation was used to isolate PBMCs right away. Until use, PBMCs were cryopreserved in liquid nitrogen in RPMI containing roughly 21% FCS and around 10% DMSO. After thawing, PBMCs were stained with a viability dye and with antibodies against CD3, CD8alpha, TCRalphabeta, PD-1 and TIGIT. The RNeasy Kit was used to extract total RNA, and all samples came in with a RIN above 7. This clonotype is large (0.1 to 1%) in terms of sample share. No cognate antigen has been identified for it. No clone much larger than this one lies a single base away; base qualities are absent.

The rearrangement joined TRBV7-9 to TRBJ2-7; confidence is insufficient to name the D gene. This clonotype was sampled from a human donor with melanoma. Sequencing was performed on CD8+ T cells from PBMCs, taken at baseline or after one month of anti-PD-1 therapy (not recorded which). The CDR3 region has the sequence CASSSLVGYEQYF. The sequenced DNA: TGTGCCAGCAGTTCCCTAGTAGGCTACGAGCAGTACTTC. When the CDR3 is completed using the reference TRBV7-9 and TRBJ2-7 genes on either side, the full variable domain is DTGVSQNPRHKITKRGQNVTFRCDPISEHNRLYWYRQTLGQGPEFLTYFQNEAQLEKSRLLSDRFSAERPKGSFSTLEIQRTEQGDSAMYLCASSSLVGYEQYFGPGTRLTVT.